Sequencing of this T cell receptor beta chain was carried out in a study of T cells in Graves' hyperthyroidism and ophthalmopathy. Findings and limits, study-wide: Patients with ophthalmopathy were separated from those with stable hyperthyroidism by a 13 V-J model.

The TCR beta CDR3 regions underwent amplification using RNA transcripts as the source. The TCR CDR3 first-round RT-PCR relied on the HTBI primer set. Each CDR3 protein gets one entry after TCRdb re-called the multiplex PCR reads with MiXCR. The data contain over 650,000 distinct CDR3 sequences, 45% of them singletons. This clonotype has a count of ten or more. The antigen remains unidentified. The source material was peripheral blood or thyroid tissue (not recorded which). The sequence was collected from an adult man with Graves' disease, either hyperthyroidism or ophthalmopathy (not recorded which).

CDR3 protein: CASSGTGSYGYTF. The CDR3 nucleotides are TGTGCCAGCAGCGGGACAGGGAGCTATGGCTACACCTTC. The chain recombines TRBV25-1 with TRBJ1-2; 9 positions agree with TRBD1. The CDR3 totals 13 residues. V shed 6 bases and J 4 bases; nucleotides not matched to a gene: 3. The germline gives CDR1 MGHDK, CDR2 SYGVNS.